What follows are 19 T cell receptor beta chains derived from one specimen sequenced in a study of neoadjuvant anti-PD-1 for oral cavity cancer. Documented time point: after neoadjuvant nivolumab, at surgical resection. Data came from immunoSEQ multiplex PCR; TCRdb stores just in-frame clones and leaves some out. The data show nearly 15,000 clones, about 44% seen once. The sequenced sample was tumor tissue, obtained after nivolumab (anti-PD-1) treatment. These receptors all stem from a person aged 40-85 years with oral cavity squamous cell carcinoma.

The chain joins TRBV25-1 to TRBJ2-5, with 7 nucleotides matching TRBD1. This CDR3 contains 15 residues. Germline V CDR1 and CDR2: MGHDK, SYGVNS. V was clipped by 6 bases and J by 5 bases; unmatched bases: 12. The CDR3: CASSKPGQRVETQYF. In nucleotides, the CDR3 is TGTGCCAGCAGCAAGCCGGGACAGAGGGTCGAGACCCAGTACTTC.

The V call is TRBV6-4, the J call TRBJ2-2; TRBD2 matches 10 bases. This CDR3 is built from 16 residues. V was pared by 6 bases and J by 2 bases, with 6 bases of the junction left unmatched. Germline V lookup: CDR1 MRHNA, CDR2 SNTAGT. CDR3 loop: CASSRLAGENTGELFF. CDR3 DNA sequence: TGTGCCAGCAGCAGACTAGCGGGCGAAAACACCGGGGAGCTGTTTTTT.

The chain is built from TRBV5-1 and TRBJ1-1; 7 positions agree with TRBD1. Losses at the gene ends were 0 bases for V and 6 bases for J; bases not matched to a gene: 8. The CDR3 has 15 residues. Germline V gene sequence: CDR1 SGHRS, CDR2 YFSETQ. CDR3 amino acids: CASSLGPGGGPEAFF. The CDR3 bases are TGCGCCAGCAGCTTGGGTCCAGGGGGAGGCCCTGAAGCTTTCTTT.

This chain connects TRBV11-3 to TRBJ2-3; D may be TRBD2 (7 bases). V was trimmed by 1 base and J by 5 bases, leaving 10 bases between them. The length of the CDR3 is 14 residues. Germline values: CDR1 SGHNT, CDR2 YENEEA. The chain's CDR3 is CASSLGGGEDTQYF. CDR3 nucleotides: TGTGCCAGCAGCTTAGGCGGGGGCGAAGATACGCAGTATTTT.

This chain uses TRBV5-1 with TRBJ1-1, with D hard to call. The germline CDR1 and CDR2 sequences are SGHRS and YFSETQ. The V end lost 0 bases, the J end lost 4 bases, and 10 bases lay between the germline ends. This CDR3 is built from 14 residues. The CDR3 region has the DNA TGCGCCAGCAGCTTGGAGGATGGCGGCACTGAAGCTTTCTTT. This sequence encodes CASSLEDGGTEAFF.

The DNA of the CDR3 is TGTGCCAGCAGTGACTTACGAGATGGGGGGATAACCCAGTACTTC. Its protein product is CASSDLRDGGITQYF. V gene TRBV6-1 combines with J gene TRBJ2-5; D may be TRBD2 (6 bases). Trimming took 3 bases from V and 8 from J, leaving 19 bases between them. CDR1 is MNHNS, CDR2 SASEGT, per germline. The CDR3 contains 15 residues.

This clone was seen a few times. This sequence joins TRBV2 and TRBJ2-3; 7 nucleotides agree with TRBD2. The trim removed 0 bases at V and 2 bases at J, leaving 5 bases unmatched. The length of the CDR3 is 16 residues. Germline V gene data show CDR1 as SNHLY and CDR2 as FYNNEI. The CDR3 DNA follows: TGTGCCAGCAGTGAAGCGTCCGGGACTAACACAGATACGCAGTATTTT. Protein: CASSEASGTNTDTQYF.

This clone was counted a few times. The genes are TRBV6-4 and TRBJ1-1; D possibly corresponds to TRBD1 (5 bases). The germline gives CDR1 MRHNA, CDR2 SNTAGT. Trimming stripped 6 bases from V and 1 base from J, with 9 bases between. The CDR3 runs 13 residues. CDR3 amino acids: CASRRDGNTEAFF. The CDR3 DNA reads TGTGCCAGCAGGAGGGACGGGAACACTGAAGCTTTCTTT.

In this sample, this clone turned up a few times. This rearrangement joins TRBV29-1 to TRBJ2-7, with 9 bases lining up with TRBD1. Germline V gives CDR1 SQVTM, CDR2 ANQGSEA. J lost 4 bases, V lost 6 bases, and 7 bases had no gene match. This CDR3 spans 13 amino acids. The CDR3 region is CSVGMGTGYEQYF. CDR3 in DNA: TGCAGCGTGGGGATGGGGACAGGGTACGAGCAGTACTTC.

The V call is TRBV11-2, the J call TRBJ1-5; TRBD1 might be the D (5 bases). In germline, CDR1 is SGHAT, CDR2 FQNNGV. Trimming stripped 1 base from V and 5 bases from J, with 6 bases between. This CDR3 spans 13 amino acids. Here the CDR3 reads CASSLGGYQPQHF. CDR3 bases: TGTGCCAGCAGCTTAGGGGGGTATCAGCCCCAGCATTTT.

V and J are TRBV5-6 and TRBJ2-2; tentatively, D is TRBD1 (6 bases). The CDR3 is 16 amino acids. Germline lookup yields CDR1 SGHDT and CDR2 YYEEEE. V was trimmed by 5 bases and J by 1 base, leaving 15 bases between them. This CDR3 reads CASSLLGTLNTGELFF. For the CDR3, the DNA is TGTGCCAGCAGTTTGCTTGGGACACTGAACACCGGGGAGCTGTTTTTT.

V and J are TRBV10-3 and TRBJ2-7; the match to TRBD1 covers 9 bases. Germline trimming cut 6 bases from V and 4 bases from J; bases unmatched to any gene: 10. Germline CDR1 is ENHRY and CDR2 is SYGVKD. The CDR3 sequence is 15 residues long. The DNA for the CDR3 is TGTGCCATCAGGAAGACGACAGGGGGTGGATACGAGCAGTACTTC. Protein sequence: CAIRKTTGGGYEQYF.

In this sample, this clone turned up many times. The V and J genes are TRBV30 and TRBJ1-6, with TRBD1 matching 8 bases. This CDR3 contains 14 residues. CDR1 and CDR2 (germline): GTSNPN, SVGIG (reference sequence). The ends lost 3 bases at V and 5 bases at J; junction bases unmatched: 3. In DNA form, the CDR3 reads TGTGCCTGGAGCATGGGACAGGATAATTCACCCCTCCACTTT. It encodes CAWSMGQDNSPLHF.

This clone showed up just a few times. The rearrangement joins TRBV18 to TRBJ2-5; D remains ambiguous. This CDR3 is 13 amino acids long. V gave up 2 bases and J gave up 3 bases, with 7 bases separating them. CDR1 and CDR2 from the germline V gene are KGHSH and LQKENI. As DNA, the CDR3 is TGTGCCAGCTCACCAGTAAGCAAAGAGACCCAGTACTTC. This encodes CASSPVSKETQYF. Based on the CDR3 plus reference TRBV18 and TRBJ2-5, the full variable domain is NAGVMQNPRHLVRRRGQEARLRCSPMKGHSHVYWYRQLPEEGLKFMVYLQKENIIDESGMPKERFSAEFPKEGPSILRIQQVVRGDSAAYFCASSPVSKETQYFGPGTRLLVL.

The chain carries TRBV21-1 and TRBJ2-7; the D segment call TRBD1 is taken from the table without a DNA check. TRBV21-1 is a pseudogene segment. This CDR3 spans 14 amino acids. The CDR3 sequence is CASSRGTNTYEQYF. The CDR3 region has the DNA TGTGCCAGCAGCAGGGGGACAAATACCTACGAGCAGTACTTC.

The rearrangement links TRBV7-9 to TRBJ2-7; D may be TRBD2 (5 bases). CDR3 size: 14 residues. From germline, CDR1 is SEHNR and CDR2 FQNEAQ (reference sequence). V lost 1 base and J 1 base, leaving 8 bases between the germline ends. Here the CDR3 reads CASSLEGSSYEQYF. The DNA for the CDR3 is TGTGCCAGCAGCTTAGAAGGGAGTTCCTACGAGCAGTACTTC.

This clone is labeled medium-sized (0.01 to 0.1%). The chain couples TRBV2 to TRBJ2-7; D ambiguous. The germline CDR1 and CDR2 sequences are SNHLY and FYNNEI. This CDR3 contains 11 residues. V lost 6 bases and J 6 bases, leaving 9 bases between the germline ends. CDR3 residues: CASRVFGEQYF. For the CDR3, the DNA is TGTGCCAGCAGGGTCTTCGGCGAGCAGTACTTC.

This chain joins TRBV7-2 and TRBJ2-3; 9 bases match TRBD1. The CDR3 contains 17 residues. The germline V gene encodes CDR1 SGHTA and CDR2 FQGNSA. Trimming cost V 2 bases and J 4 bases; bases outside gene matches: 10. CDR3 nucleotide sequence: TGTGCCAGCAGCTTATCCACCCACAGGGGGCGTTCAGATACGCAGTATTTT. This gives the protein CASSLSTHRGRSDTQYF.

The chain has TRBV7-8 and TRBJ1-3; 7 bases map to TRBD1. Germline V gene data show CDR1 as SGHVS and CDR2 as FQNEAQ. CDR3 size: 17 residues. V lost 5 bases, J lost 3 bases, and 13 bases stayed unmatched. CDR3 sequence reads: CASSLRARDRYGNTIYF. The CDR3 nucleotides read TGTGCCAGCAGCCTAAGGGCCCGGGACAGATATGGAAACACCATATATTTT.